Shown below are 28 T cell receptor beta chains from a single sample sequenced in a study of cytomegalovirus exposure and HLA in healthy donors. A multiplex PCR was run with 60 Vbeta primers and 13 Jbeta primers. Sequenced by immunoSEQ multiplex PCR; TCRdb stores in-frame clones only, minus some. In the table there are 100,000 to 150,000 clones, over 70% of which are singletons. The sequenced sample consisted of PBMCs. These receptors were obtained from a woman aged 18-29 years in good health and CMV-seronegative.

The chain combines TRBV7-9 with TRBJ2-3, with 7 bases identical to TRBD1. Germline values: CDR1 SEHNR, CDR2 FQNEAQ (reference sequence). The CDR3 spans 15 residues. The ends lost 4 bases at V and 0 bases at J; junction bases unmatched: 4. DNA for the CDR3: TGTGCCAGCAGCTCGGGACAGACGAGCACAGATACGCAGTATTTT. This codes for CASSSGQTSTDTQYF.

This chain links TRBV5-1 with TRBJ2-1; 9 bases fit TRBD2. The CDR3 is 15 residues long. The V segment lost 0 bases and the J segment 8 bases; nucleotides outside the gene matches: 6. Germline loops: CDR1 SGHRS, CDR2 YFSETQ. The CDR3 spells CASSLGRGRVDEQFF. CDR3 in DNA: TGCGCCAGCAGCTTGGGGCGCGGGAGGGTCGATGAGCAGTTCTTC.

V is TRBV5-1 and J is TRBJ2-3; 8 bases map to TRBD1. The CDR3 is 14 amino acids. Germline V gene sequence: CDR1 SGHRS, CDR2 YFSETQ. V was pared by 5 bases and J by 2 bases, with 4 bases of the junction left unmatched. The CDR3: CASRTGATTDTQYF. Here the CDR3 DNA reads TGCGCCAGCAGGACAGGGGCCACCACAGATACGCAGTATTTT.

The CDR3 nucleotides are TGTGCCAGCAGCTTAGCGGGAGGCCCACTAGAGGAGCAGTTCTTC. It is translated as CASSLAGGPLEEQFF. The rearrangement joins TRBV7-9 to TRBJ2-1, with D perhaps TRBD2 (6 bases). The CDR3 extends over 15 amino acids. Trimming took 0 bases from V and 10 from J, leaving 16 bases between them. CDR1 and CDR2 (germline): SEHNR, FQNEAQ (reference sequence).

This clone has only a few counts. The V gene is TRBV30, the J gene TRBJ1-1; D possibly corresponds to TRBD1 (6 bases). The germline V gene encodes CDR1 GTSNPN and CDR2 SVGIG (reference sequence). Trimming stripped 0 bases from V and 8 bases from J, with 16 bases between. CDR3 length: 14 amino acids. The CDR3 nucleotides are TGTGCCTGGAGTGTACGGGCGGTAACAGGGGAAGCTTTCTTT. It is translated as CAWSVRAVTGEAFF. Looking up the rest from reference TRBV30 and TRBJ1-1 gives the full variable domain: SQTIHQWPATLVQPVGSPLSLECTVEGTSNPNLYWYRQAAGRGLQLLFYSVGIGQISSEVPQNLSASRPQDRQFILSSKKLLLSDSGFYLCAWSVRAVTGEAFFGQGTRLTVV.

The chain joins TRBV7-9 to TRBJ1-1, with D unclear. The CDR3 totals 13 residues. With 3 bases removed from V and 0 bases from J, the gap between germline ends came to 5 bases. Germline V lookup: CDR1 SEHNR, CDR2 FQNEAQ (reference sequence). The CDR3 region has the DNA TGTGCCAGCAGCTTCGGGATGAACACTGAAGCTTTCTTT. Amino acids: CASSFGMNTEAFF. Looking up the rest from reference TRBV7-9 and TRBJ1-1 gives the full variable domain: DTGVSQNPRHKITKRGQNVTFRCDPISEHNRLYWYRQTLGQGPEFLTYFQNEAQLEKSRLLSDRFSAERPKGSFSTLEIQRTEQGDSAMYLCASSFGMNTEAFFGQGTRLTVV.

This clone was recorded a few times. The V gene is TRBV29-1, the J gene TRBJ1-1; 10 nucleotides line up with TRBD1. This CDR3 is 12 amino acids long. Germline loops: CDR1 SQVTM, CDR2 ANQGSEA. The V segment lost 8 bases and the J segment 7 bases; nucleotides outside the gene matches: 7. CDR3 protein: CSTMDRGIEAFF. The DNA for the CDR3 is TGCAGCACTATGGACAGGGGGATTGAAGCTTTCTTT.

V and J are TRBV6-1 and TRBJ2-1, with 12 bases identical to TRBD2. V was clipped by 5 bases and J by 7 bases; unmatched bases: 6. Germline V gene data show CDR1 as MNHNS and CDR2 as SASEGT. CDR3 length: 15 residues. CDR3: CASSSTSGSRNEQFF. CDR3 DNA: TGTGCCAGCAGTTCGACTAGCGGGAGTCGGAATGAGCAGTTCTTC.

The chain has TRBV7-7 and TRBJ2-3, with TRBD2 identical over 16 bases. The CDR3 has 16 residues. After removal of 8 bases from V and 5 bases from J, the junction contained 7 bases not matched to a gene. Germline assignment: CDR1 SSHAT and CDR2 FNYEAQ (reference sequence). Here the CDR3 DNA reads TGTGCCAGCGCCGTGGGGACTAGCGGGAGGGGAGATACGCAGTATTTT. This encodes CASAVGTSGRGDTQYF.

The CDR3, as DNA: TGTGCCACCAGCAGGGAACTAGCGGGGAGCACAGATACGCAGTATTTT. It translates to CATSRELAGSTDTQYF. The V call is TRBV15, the J call TRBJ2-3, with 10 bases fitting TRBD2. The V gene's germline CDR1 is LNHNV and CDR2 YYDKDF (reference sequence). The CDR3 length is 16 residues. J was trimmed by 0 bases and V by 3 bases; bases with no gene match: 3. The full variable domain, with the rest looked up from reference TRBV15 and TRBJ2-3, is DAMVIQNPRYQVTQFGKPVTLSCSQTLNHNVMYWYQQKSSQAPKLLFHYYDKDFNNEADTPDNFQSRRPNTSFCFLDIRSPGLGDTAMYLCATSRELAGSTDTQYFGPGTRLTVL.

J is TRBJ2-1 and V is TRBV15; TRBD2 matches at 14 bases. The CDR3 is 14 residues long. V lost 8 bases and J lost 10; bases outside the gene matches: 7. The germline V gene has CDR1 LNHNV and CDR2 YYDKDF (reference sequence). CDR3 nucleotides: TGTGCCACCCTACCGGGACTAGCGGGAGAGGAGCAGTTCTTC. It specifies CATLPGLAGEEQFF.

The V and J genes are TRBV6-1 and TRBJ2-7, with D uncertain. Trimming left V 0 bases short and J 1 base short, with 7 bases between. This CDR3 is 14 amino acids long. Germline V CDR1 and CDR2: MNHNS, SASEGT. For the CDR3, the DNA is TGTGCCAGCAGTGAAGCGGCCGTTTCCTACGAGCAGTACTTC. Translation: CASSEAAVSYEQYF.

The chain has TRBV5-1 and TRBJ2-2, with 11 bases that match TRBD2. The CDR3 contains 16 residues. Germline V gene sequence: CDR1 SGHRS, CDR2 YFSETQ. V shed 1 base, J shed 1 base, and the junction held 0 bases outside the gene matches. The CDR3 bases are TGCGCCAGCAGCTTGACTAGCGGGGGGAACACCGGGGAGCTGTTTTTT. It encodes CASSLTSGGNTGELFF.

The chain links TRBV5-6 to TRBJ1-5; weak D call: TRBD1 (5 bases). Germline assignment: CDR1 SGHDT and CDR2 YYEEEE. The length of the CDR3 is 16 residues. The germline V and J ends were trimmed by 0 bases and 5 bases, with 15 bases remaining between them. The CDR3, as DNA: TGTGCCAGCAGCTTGGCCGCGGGACTGTCCCATCAGCCCCAGCATTTT. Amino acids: CASSLAAGLSHQPQHF. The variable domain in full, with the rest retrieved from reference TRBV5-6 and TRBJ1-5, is DAGVTQSPTHLIKTRGQQVTLRCSPKSGHDTVSWYQQALGQGPQFIFQYYEEEERQRGNFPDRFSGHQFPNYSSELNVNALLLGDSALYLCASSLAAGLSHQPQHFGDGTRLSIL.

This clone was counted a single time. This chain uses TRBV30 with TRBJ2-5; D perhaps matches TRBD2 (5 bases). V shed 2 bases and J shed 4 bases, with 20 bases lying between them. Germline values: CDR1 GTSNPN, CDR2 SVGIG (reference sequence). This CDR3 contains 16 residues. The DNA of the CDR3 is TGTGCCTGGAGTCGGGGAGCGGTATCCGGTCCAGAGACCCAGTACTTC. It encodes CAWSRGAVSGPETQYF.

The CDR3 reads CASSLEGRGGRQSNQPQHF. The CDR3 DNA follows: TGTGCCAGCAGCTTGGAGGGCAGGGGAGGGAGACAGAGCAATCAGCCCCAGCATTTT. The chain uses TRBV5-5 and TRBJ1-5, with D perhaps TRBD1 (6 bases). The V end was cut by 0 bases, the J end by 1 base, with 20 bases between. Germline loops: CDR1 SGHKS, CDR2 YYEKEE (reference sequence). The CDR3 length is 19 residues.

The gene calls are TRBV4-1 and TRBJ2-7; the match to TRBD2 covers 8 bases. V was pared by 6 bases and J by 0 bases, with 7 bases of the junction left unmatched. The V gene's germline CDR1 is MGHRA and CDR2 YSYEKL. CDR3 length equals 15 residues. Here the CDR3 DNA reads TGCGCCAGCAGGGAGAGCGGGAGTCACTCCTACGAGCAGTACTTC. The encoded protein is CASRESGSHSYEQYF.

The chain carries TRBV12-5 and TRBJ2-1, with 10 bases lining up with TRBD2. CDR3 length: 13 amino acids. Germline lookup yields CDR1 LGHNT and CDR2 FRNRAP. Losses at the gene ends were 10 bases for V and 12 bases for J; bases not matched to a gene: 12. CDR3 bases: TGTGCTACCGCCCCGGGACTAGCGATCTGGCAGTTCTTC. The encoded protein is CATAPGLAIWQFF.

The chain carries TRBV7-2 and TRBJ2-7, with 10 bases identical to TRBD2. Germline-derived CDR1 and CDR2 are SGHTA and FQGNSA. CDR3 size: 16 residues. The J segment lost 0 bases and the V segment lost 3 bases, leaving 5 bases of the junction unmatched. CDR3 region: CASSFGASGGSYEQYF. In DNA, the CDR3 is TGTGCCAGCAGCTTTGGGGCTAGCGGGGGCTCCTACGAGCAGTACTTC.

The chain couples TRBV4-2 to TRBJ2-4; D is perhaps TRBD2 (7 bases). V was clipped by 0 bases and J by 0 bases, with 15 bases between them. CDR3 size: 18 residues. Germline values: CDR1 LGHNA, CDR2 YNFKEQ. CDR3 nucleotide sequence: TGTGCCAGCAGCCAAGAGGGGGGGGCGGGAGTAGCCAAAAACATTCAGTACTTC. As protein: CASSQEGGAGVAKNIQYF.

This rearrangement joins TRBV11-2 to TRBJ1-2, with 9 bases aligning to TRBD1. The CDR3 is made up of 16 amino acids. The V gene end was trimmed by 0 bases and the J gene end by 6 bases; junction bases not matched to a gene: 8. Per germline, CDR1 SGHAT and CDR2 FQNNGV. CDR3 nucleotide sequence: TGTGCCAGCAGCTTAGATCCTAAAACAGGGGGCCATGGCTACACCTTC. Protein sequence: CASSLDPKTGGHGYTF.

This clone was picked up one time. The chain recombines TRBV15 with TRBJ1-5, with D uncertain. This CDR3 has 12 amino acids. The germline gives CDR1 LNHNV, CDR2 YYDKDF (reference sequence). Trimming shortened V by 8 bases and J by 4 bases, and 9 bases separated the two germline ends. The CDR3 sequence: CATARENQPQHF. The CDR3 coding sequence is TGTGCCACCGCCCGGGAAAATCAGCCCCAGCATTTT.

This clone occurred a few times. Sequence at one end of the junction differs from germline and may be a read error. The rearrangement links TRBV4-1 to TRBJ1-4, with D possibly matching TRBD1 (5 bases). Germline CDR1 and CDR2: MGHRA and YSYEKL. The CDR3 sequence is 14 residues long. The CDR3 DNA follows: TGCGCCAGCAGCGCTTATGAGACAGCAGAAAAACTGGTTTTT. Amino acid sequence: CASSAYETAEKLVF.

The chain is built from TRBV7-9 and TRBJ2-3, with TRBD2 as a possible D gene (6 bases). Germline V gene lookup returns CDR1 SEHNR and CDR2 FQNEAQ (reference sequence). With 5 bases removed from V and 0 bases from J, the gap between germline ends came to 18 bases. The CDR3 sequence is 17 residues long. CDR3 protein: CASSRSGLPISTDTQYF. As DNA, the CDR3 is TGTGCCAGCAGCCGGTCGGGACTCCCCATAAGCACAGATACGCAGTATTTT.

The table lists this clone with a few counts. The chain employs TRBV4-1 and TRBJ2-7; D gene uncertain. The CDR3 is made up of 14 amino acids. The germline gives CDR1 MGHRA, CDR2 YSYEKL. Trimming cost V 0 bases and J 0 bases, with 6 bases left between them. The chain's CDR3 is CASSQEAVSYEQYF. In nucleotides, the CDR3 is TGCGCCAGCAGCCAAGAGGCCGTCTCCTACGAGCAGTACTTC.

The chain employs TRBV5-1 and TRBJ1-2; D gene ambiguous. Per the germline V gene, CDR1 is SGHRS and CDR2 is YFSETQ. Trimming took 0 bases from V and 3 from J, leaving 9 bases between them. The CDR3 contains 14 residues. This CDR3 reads CASSLGSVDYGYTF. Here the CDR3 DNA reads TGCGCCAGCAGCTTGGGGTCGGTTGACTATGGCTACACCTTC.

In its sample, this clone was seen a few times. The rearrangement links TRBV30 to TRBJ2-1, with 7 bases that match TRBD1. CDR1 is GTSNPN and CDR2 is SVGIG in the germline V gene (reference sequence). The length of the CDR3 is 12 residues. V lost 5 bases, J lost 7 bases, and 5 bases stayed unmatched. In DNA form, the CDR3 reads TGTGCCTGGGACAGGGTAGGGAATGAGCAGTTCTTC. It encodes CAWDRVGNEQFF.

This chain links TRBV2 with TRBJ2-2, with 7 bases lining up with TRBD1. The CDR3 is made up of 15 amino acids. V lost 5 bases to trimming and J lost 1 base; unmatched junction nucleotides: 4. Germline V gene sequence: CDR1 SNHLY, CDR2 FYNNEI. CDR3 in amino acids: CASSRTGRNTGELFF. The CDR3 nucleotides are TGTGCCAGCAGTCGGACAGGCAGGAACACCGGGGAGCTGTTTTTT.